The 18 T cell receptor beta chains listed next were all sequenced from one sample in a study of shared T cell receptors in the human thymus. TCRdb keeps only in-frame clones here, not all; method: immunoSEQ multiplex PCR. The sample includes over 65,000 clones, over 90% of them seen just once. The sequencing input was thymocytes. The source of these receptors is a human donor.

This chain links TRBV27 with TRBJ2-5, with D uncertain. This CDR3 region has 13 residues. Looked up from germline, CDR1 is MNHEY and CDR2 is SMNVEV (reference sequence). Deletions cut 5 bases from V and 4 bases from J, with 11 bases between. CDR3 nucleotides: TGTGCCAGCAGTAAAGCACACTTAGAGACCCAGTACTTC. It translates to CASSKAHLETQYF.

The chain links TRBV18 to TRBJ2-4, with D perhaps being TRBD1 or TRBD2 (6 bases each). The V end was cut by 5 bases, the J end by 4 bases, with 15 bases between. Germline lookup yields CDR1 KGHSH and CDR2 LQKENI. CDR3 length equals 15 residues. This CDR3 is CASSEGGRGKNIQYF. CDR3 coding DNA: TGTGCCAGCTCAGAGGGGGGTCGCGGAAAAAACATTCAGTACTTC.

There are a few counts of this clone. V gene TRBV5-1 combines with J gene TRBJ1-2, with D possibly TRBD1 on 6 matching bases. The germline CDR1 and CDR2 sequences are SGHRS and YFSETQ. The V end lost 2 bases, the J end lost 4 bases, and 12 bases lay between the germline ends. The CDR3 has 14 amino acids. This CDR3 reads CASSLIGGSYGYTF. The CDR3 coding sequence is TGCGCCAGCAGCTTAATTGGGGGCAGCTATGGCTACACCTTC. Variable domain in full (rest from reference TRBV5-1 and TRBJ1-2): KAGVTQTPRYLIKTRGQQVTLSCSPISGHRSVSWYQQTPGQGLQFLFEYFSETQRNKGNFPGRFSGRQFSNSRSEMNVSTLELGDSALYLCASSLIGGSYGYTFGSGTRLTVV.

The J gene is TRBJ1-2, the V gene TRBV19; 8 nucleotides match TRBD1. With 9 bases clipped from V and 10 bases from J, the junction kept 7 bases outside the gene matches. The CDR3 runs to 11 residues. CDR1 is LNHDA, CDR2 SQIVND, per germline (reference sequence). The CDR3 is CASSGGPIYTF. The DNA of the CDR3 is TGTGCCAGCTCAGGGGGCCCGATCTACACCTTC.

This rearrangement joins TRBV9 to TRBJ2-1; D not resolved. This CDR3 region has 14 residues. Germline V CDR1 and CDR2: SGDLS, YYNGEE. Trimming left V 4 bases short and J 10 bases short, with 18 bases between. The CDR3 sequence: CASSLVGRPGEQFF. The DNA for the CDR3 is TGTGCCAGCAGCCTAGTAGGGCGGCCCGGGGAGCAGTTCTTC.

As DNA, the CDR3 is TGTGCCAGCAGTTACGGGACAAACACTGAAGCTTTCTTT. It specifies CASSYGTNTEAFF. The V and J genes are TRBV6-5 and TRBJ1-1; a possible D gene is TRBD1 (6 bases). The CDR3 has 13 residues. The V gene lost 2 bases and the J gene lost 2 bases, with 6 bases spanning the gap. From germline, CDR1 is MNHEY and CDR2 SVGAGI.

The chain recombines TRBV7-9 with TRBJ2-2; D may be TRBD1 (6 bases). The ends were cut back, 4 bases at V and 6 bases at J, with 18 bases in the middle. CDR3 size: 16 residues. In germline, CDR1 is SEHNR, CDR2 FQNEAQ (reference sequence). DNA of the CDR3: TGTGCCAGCAGCTCCCGACAGGTTGGCTGGGCCGGGGAGCTGTTTTTT. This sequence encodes CASSSRQVGWAGELFF.

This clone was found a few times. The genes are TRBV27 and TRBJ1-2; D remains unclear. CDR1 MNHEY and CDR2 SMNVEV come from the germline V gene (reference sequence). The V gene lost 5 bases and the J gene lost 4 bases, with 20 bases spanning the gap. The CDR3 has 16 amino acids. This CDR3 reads CASSPWPTGPLYGYTF. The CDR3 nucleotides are TGTGCCAGCAGTCCTTGGCCCACGGGCCCGCTCTATGGCTACACCTTC.

In DNA, the CDR3 is TGTGCCAGCAGCCCCTGGACTGGGGCGGAGACCCAGTACTTC. Its protein product is CASSPWTGAETQYF. The chain is built from TRBV5-8 and TRBJ2-5; D is possibly TRBD1 or TRBD2 (5 bases each). V was shortened by 4 bases and J by 5 bases, with 15 bases between the two germline ends. The CDR3 runs 14 residues. Germline assignment: CDR1 SGHTS and CDR2 YDEGEE.

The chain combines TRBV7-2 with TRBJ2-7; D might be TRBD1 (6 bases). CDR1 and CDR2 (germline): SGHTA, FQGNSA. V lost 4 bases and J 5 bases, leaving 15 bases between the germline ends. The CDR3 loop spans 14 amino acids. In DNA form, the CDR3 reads TGTGCCAGCAGCTATAAGGCAGGGGTACACGAGCAGTACTTC. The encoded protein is CASSYKAGVHEQYF.

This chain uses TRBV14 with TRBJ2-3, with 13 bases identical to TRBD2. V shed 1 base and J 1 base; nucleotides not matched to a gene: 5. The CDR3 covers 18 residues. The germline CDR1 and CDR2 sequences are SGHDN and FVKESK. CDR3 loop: CASSQGLAGGPCTDTQYF. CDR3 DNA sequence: TGTGCCAGCAGCCAAGGACTAGCGGGGGGACCTTGCACAGATACGCAGTATTTT.

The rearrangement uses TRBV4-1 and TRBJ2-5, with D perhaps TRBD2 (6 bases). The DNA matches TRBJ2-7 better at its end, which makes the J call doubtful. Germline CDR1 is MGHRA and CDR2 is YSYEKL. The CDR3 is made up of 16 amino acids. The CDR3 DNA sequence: TGCGCCAGCAGCCAAGATCTCGGGGGTCAGAAATACGAGCAGTACTTC. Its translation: CASSQDLGGQKYEQYF.

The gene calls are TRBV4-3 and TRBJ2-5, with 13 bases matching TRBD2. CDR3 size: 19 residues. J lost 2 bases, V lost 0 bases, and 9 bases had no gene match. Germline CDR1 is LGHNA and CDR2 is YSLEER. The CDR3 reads CASSQDLTSGGGEQETQYF. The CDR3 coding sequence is TGCGCCAGCAGCCAAGATTTAACTAGCGGGGGGGGAGAGCAAGAGACCCAGTACTTC.

CDR3 residues: CASRVWWGGADTQYF. The CDR3 DNA sequence: TGTGCCAGTAGAGTCTGGTGGGGGGGAGCGGATACGCAGTATTTT. V and J are TRBV19 and TRBJ2-3; 7 bases agree with TRBD2. The germline CDR1 and CDR2 sequences are LNHDA and SQIVND (reference sequence). The CDR3 is 15 residues long. The V gene end was trimmed by 6 bases and the J gene end by 6 bases; junction bases not matched to a gene: 12.

In DNA, the CDR3 is TGTGCCAGCAGCTTTAGCCTCGGCAGGGGCCTACAAGAGACCCAGTACTTC. Amino acid sequence: CASSFSLGRGLQETQYF. The J gene is TRBJ2-5, the V gene TRBV7-2, with D possibly being TRBD1 (6 bases). Germline lookup yields CDR1 SGHTA and CDR2 FQGNSA. This CDR3 contains 17 residues. V lost 3 bases and J lost 2, with 19 bases in between.

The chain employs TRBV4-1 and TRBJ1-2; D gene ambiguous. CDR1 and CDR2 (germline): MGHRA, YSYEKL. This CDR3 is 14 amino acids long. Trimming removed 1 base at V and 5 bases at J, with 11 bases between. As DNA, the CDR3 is TGCGCCAGCAGCCAAGTCGGCGTGCGATATGGCTACACCTTC. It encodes CASSQVGVRYGYTF.

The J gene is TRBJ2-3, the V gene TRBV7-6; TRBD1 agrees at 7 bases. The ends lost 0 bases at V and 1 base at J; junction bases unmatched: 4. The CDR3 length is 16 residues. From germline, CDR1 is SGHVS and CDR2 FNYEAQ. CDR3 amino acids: CASSLAGQEGTDTQYF. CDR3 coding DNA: TGTGCCAGCAGCTTAGCCGGACAGGAGGGCACAGATACGCAGTATTTT.

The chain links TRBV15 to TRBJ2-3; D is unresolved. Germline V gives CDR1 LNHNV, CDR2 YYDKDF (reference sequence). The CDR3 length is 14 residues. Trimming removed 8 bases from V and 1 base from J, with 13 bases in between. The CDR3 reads CATGIGRGTDTQYF. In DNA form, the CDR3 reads TGTGCCACCGGGATAGGGCGCGGCACAGATACGCAGTATTTT.